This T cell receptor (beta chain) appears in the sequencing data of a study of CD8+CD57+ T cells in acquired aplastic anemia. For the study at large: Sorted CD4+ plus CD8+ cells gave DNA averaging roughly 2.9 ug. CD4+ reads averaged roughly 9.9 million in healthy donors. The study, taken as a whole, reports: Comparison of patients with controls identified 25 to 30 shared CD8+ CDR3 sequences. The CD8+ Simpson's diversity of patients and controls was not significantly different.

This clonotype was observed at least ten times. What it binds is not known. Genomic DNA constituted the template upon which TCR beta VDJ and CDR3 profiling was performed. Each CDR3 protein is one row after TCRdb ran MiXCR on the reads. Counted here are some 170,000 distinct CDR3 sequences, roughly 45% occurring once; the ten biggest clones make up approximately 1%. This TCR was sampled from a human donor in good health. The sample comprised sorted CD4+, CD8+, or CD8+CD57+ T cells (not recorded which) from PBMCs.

The CDR3, as DNA: TGCGCCAGCAGGTCCGCTCCCAGCGGGGATGGAAACACCATATATTTT. Residues: CASRSAPSGDGNTIYF. This rearrangement joins TRBV5-1 to TRBJ1-3; D not resolved. Deletions cut 5 bases from V and 3 bases from J, with 18 bases between. Germline assignment: CDR1 SGHRS and CDR2 YFSETQ. The CDR3 consists of 16 residues.